Sequencing of this T cell receptor (beta chain) was carried out in a study of control samples from healthy donors and cancer patients. Assay: immunoSEQ multiplex PCR; the TCRdb copy retains only in-frame clones and omits some. The sample lists 100,000 or so clones; around four fifths were seen once. The sequenced sample was blood. This receptor was taken from a woman aged 50 to 65 in good health.

The CDR3 DNA reads TGTGCCAGCAGTTTTGAGGGTAGCTCCTACGAGCAGTACTTC. Its protein product is CASSFEGSSYEQYF. The gene calls are TRBV28 and TRBJ2-7; tentative D call: TRBD2 (5 bases). Trimming pared 3 bases from V and 0 bases from J, leaving 9 bases between. The CDR3 spans 14 residues. Germline V gives CDR1 MDHEN, CDR2 SYDVKM.